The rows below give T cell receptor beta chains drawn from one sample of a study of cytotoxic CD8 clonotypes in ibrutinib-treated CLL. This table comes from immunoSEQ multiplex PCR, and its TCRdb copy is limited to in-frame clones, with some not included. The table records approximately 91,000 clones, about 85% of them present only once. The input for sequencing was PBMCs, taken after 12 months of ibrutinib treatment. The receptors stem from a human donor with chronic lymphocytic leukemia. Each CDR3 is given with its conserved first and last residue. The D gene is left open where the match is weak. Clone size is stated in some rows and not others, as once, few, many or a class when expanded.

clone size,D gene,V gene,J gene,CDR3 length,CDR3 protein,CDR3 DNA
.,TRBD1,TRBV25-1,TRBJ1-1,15,CASSDTTGANTEAFF,TGTGCCAGCAGTGATACCACAGGGGCGAACACTGAAGCTTTCTTT
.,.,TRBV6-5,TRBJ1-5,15,CASKKEGTSNQPQHF,TGTGCCAGCAAGAAGGAGGGAACAAGCAATCAGCCCCAGCATTTT
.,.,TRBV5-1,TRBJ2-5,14,CASSLQGVGETQYF,TGCGCCAGCAGCTTACAGGGAGTGGGGGAGACCCAGTACTTC
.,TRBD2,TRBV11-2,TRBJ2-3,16,CASENVGRGATDTQYF,TGTGCCAGCGAGAACGTGGGGCGGGGGGCCACAGATACGCAGTATTTT
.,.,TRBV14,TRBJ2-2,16,CASSQRGTPNTGELFF,TGTGCCAGCAGCCAGAGGGGCACACCGAACACCGGGGAGCTGTTTTTT
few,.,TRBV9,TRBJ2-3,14,CASSVEPPTDTQYF,TGTGCCAGCAGCGTCGAGCCACCCACAGATACGCAGTATTTT
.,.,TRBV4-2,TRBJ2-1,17,CASSQVGGLAEYNEQFF,TGTGCCAGCAGCCAAGTTGGGGGGCTAGCGGAATACAATGAGCAGTTCTTC
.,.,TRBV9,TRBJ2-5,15,CASSGRTRWRGTQYF,TGTGCCAGCAGCGGCAGGACTCGGTGGAGGGGGACCCAGTACTTC
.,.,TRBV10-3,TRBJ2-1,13,CAISGGVSSEQFF,TGTGCCATCAGTGGAGGGGTGTCTAGTGAGCAGTTCTTC
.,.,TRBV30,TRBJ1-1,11,CAWSAYTEAFF,TGTGCCTGGAGTGCGTACACTGAAGCTTTCTTT
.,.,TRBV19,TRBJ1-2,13,CASSPRGDYGYTF,TGTGCCAGTAGCCCCAGGGGTGACTATGGCTACACCTTC
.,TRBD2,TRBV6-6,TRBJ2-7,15,CASSYLGTSSYEQYF,TGTGCCAGCAGTTACTTGGGGACTAGCTCCTACGAGCAGTACTTC
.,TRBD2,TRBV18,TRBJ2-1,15,CASSPTGRGSVEQFF,TGTGCCAGCTCACCCACGGGGCGGGGGTCGGTTGAGCAGTTCTTC
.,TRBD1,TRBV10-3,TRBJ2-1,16,CAIDDERDRGRGEQFF,TGTGCCATCGACGATGAACGGGACAGGGGTCGTGGGGAGCAGTTCTTC
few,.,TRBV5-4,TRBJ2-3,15,CASSGEGARTDTQYF,TGTGCCAGCAGCGGGGAAGGGGCACGCACAGATACGCAGTATTTT
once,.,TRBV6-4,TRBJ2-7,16,CASTQRPSEDSGEQYF,TGTGCCAGCACTCAGCGGCCGAGTGAAGATTCAGGCGAGCAGTACTTC
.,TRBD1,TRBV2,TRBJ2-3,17,CASSDWTGVWSTDTQYF,TGTGCCAGCAGTGACTGGACAGGGGTCTGGAGCACAGATACGCAGTATTTT